This TCR beta chain derives from a study of blood T cell repertoires in COVID-19. Only in-frame clones appear in the TCRdb table, and some are missing; sequencing was by immunoSEQ multiplex PCR. Of around 190,000 clones listed, roughly 79% are singletons. Patients from Seattle were sampled longitudinally, starting during active infection. Trimming pared 4 bases from V and 9 bases from J, leaving 16 bases between. CDR3 length: 14 amino acids. CDR1 is MNHEY, CDR2 SMNVEV, per germline (reference sequence). This TCR came from a woman aged 35 to 49 with COVID-19, enrolled during active disease. This sequence joins TRBV27 and TRBJ2-1; tentative D call: TRBD2 (6 bases). Specimen: peripheral blood. CDR3: CASSSGLRQVEQFF. DNA for the CDR3: TGTGCCAGCAGTTCGGGACTTCGGCAAGTTGAGCAGTTCTTC.